The present entry profiles one T cell receptor (beta chain) with its context. Its specificity is unknown. The CDR3 has 13 amino acids. V was clipped by 7 bases and J by 0 bases, with 7 bases between them. Germline V gene lookup returns CDR1 LNHDA and CDR2 SQIVND (reference sequence). TCR beta CDR3 regions were amplified from RNA transcripts. In the first-round RT-PCR of the TCR CDR3, the HTBI primer set was used. Each CDR3 protein is one row after TCRdb ran MiXCR on the multiplex PCR reads. The table lists around 500,000 distinct CDR3 sequences, 22% of them singletons, with around 47% in the top ten. The data are from a study of T cells in Graves' hyperthyroidism and ophthalmopathy. Study results and caveats: Prediction of ophthalmopathy progression came a median around 6 months pre-onset. Clonotypes that were expanded in thyroid above 0.001 mostly appeared in blood too.

Reasons for excluding patients were uncontrolled infection, other autoimmune disease, pregnancy or lactation. Clinical symptoms, serum thyroxine, TRAb, thyroid ultrasound and orbital computed tomography established diagnosis. The receptor was isolated from a woman aged 70 to 79 with Graves' ophthalmopathy. Sequencing was performed on blood. The V call is TRBV19, the J call TRBJ1-3; D unresolved. CDR3 region: CASIGFSGNTIYF. The CDR3 DNA reads TGTGCCAGTATTGGCTTCTCTGGAAACACCATATATTTT. The variable domain in full, with the rest retrieved from reference TRBV19 and TRBJ1-3, is DGGITQSPKYLFRKEGQNVTLSCEQNLNHDAMYWYRQDPGQGLRLIYYSQIVNDFQKGDIAEGYSVSREKKESFPLTVTSAQKNPTAFYLCASIGFSGNTIYFGEGSWLTVV.